These T cell receptor beta chains were read from a single sample in a study of shared clonotypes between healthy human individuals. Using immunoSEQ multiplex PCR, the repertoire was profiled, and TCRdb retains in-frame clones only, with some absent. The sample has 2 million to 3 million clones; 80% to 95% are singletons. Sequencing was carried out using naive CD4+ T cells from PBMCs. The source is a man younger than 35 in good health. Some clones in this sample may be carry-over from other donors' samples. Each CDR3 is given with its conserved first and last residue. D genes are given only for firm matches.

>NA|TRBJ2-3|TRBV9
CASSLDTDTQYF
TGTGCCAGCAGCTTAGACACAGATACGCAGTATTTT
>NA|TRBJ1-3|TRBV5-1
CASSLGVVGGNTIYF
TGCGCCAGCAGCTTGGGGGTTGTCGGTGGAAACACCATATATTTT
>NA|TRBJ2-7|TRBV10-3
CASKEPGLLEQYF
TGTGCCAGTAAAGAGCCGGGACTTCTCGAGCAGTACTTC
>NA|TRBJ1-1|TRBV15
CATSRDPRWAGGEAFF
TGTGCCACCAGCAGAGATCCCCGGTGGGCGGGAGGTGAAGCTTTCTTT
>NA|TRBJ1-1|TRBV28
CASSRRQATRYTEAFF
TGTGCCAGCAGTAGACGACAGGCCACAAGGTACACTGAAGCTTTCTTT
>NA|TRBJ1-1|TRBV9
CASFAKGVCTEAFF
TGTGCCAGCTTTGCTAAGGGGGTTTGCACTGAAGCTTTCTTT
>TRBD2|TRBJ2-3|TRBV5-1
CASSWRLAGVSDTQYF
TGCGCCAGCAGCTGGAGACTAGCGGGAGTGTCGGATACGCAGTATTTT
>NA|TRBJ2-4|TRBV27
CASSQLAKNIQYF
TGTGCCAGCAGCCAATTAGCCAAAAACATTCAGTACTTC
>TRBD1|TRBJ1-3|TRBV5-1
CASSPGTGGLDTIYF
TGCGCCAGCAGCCCCGGGACAGGGGGTTTGGACACCATATATTTT
>TRBD1|TRBJ1-4|TRBV6-1
CASSQPGQGYEKLFF
TGTGCCAGCAGCCAACCGGGACAGGGTTACGAAAAACTGTTTTTT